There are a few counts of the clone carrying this T cell receptor (beta chain). No antigen is known for it. Here immunoSEQ multiplex PCR was the method, and the copy in TCRdb shows in-frame clones only, minus some. This table holds about 64,000 clones, 80% found once. With 4 bases removed from V and 4 bases from J, the gap between germline ends came to 23 bases. The CDR3 has 17 amino acids. Germline V gives CDR1 SGHRS, CDR2 YFSETQ. This sample is part of a study of OX40 agonist ivuxolimab in advanced cancers. About the research overall: Ivuxolimab is an agonistic anti-OX40 (CD134) antibody, and patients were treated with it. Ivuxolimab was delivered to patients intravenously every 2 weeks at doses spanning 0.01 to 10 mg/kg. Of mixed ages from about 20 to 90 and averaging approximately 60 years, the group was roughly 85% male. Findings and limits, study-wide: Antigen specificity of clonally expanded peripheral T cells was not established.

This chain links TRBV5-1 with TRBJ1-1; D ambiguous. The TCR comes from an adult with an advanced solid tumor such as melanoma, head and neck, liver or kidney cancer. The sample here was CD4+ or CD8+ T cells sorted from blood, taken in a trial of the OX40 agonist ivuxolimab. CDR3 DNA sequence: TGCGCCAGCAGCCCCCTGACCTCGACTCTAGGCAGCACTGAAGCTTTCTTT. The encoded protein is CASSPLTSTLGSTEAFF.